The rows below give T cell receptor beta chains drawn from one sample of a study of cytomegalovirus exposure and HLA in healthy donors. Assay used: immunoSEQ multiplex PCR; TCRdb lists only in-frame clones, some missing. The table lists around 200,000 clones, roughly four fifths of them singletons. Sequencing was carried out using PBMCs. The source of these receptors is a woman aged 18 to 35 in good health and CMV-seropositive. CDR3s include the opening cysteine and the closing phenylalanine or tryptophan. Fields, in order: J gene, clone size, V gene, D gene, CDR3 DNA, CDR3 protein. A D gene is named only where the DNA matches it firmly. A clone size is listed for some rows: how often the clone was seen (once, few, many), or a class if it is expanded.

j_gene: TRBJ2-5; abundance: .; v_gene: TRBV5-1; d_gene: TRBD1; CDR3nt: TGCGCCAGCAGCTTCCTACAGGGGAACGGAGAGACCCAGTACTTC; CDR3aa: CASSFLQGNGETQYF
j_gene: TRBJ1-6; abundance: .; v_gene: TRBV27; d_gene: .; CDR3nt: TGTGCCAGCAGTTCAGGGGTCAATTCACCCCTCCACTTT; CDR3aa: CASSSGVNSPLHF
j_gene: TRBJ1-1; abundance: .; v_gene: TRBV7-9; d_gene: TRBD1; CDR3nt: TGTGCCAGCAGCTCCCTACCTGGACAGGAAAGCGAAGCTTTCTTT; CDR3aa: CASSSLPGQESEAFF
j_gene: TRBJ1-5; abundance: few; v_gene: TRBV7-9; d_gene: .; CDR3nt: TGTGCCAGCAGCGCAGATGGTCGGGGGAACGGTCAGCCCCAGCATTTT; CDR3aa: CASSADGRGNGQPQHF
j_gene: TRBJ2-7; abundance: medium-sized; v_gene: TRBV2; d_gene: .; CDR3nt: TGTGCCAGCAGTGAGCTGGGGGCTGCCTACGAGCAGTACTTC; CDR3aa: CASSELGAAYEQYF
j_gene: TRBJ2-3; abundance: .; v_gene: TRBV2; d_gene: .; CDR3nt: TGTGCCAGCAGTTTGACTAGAGGAGGCACAGATACGCAGTATTTT; CDR3aa: CASSLTRGGTDTQYF
j_gene: TRBJ2-5; abundance: .; v_gene: TRBV7-8; d_gene: .; CDR3nt: TGTGCCAGCAGCCATCAGGCGGGGGCAGGCCCTCGGGAGACCCAGTACTTC; CDR3aa: CASSHQAGAGPRETQYF
j_gene: TRBJ1-2; abundance: .; v_gene: TRBV27; d_gene: TRBD1; CDR3nt: TGTGCCAGCAGTCGAAAAGGGACAGGGATTATCGATGGCTACACCTTC; CDR3aa: CASSRKGTGIIDGYTF
j_gene: TRBJ1-2; abundance: .; v_gene: TRBV7-3; d_gene: .; CDR3nt: TGTGCCAGCAGCCTCATGGGGGGGAACTATGGCTACACCTTC; CDR3aa: CASSLMGGNYGYTF
j_gene: TRBJ2-3; abundance: .; v_gene: TRBV9; d_gene: TRBD2; CDR3nt: TGTGCCAGCAGCGTAGAACTAGCGGCAGATACGCAGTATTTT; CDR3aa: CASSVELAADTQYF
j_gene: TRBJ1-1; abundance: .; v_gene: TRBV11-3; d_gene: .; CDR3nt: TGTGCCAGCAGCTTAGATTCAACTGAAGCTTTCTTT; CDR3aa: CASSLDSTEAFF
j_gene: TRBJ1-3; abundance: .; v_gene: TRBV2; d_gene: .; CDR3nt: TGTGCCAGCAGTGTGGGGGGATTCTCTGGAAACACCATATATTTT; CDR3aa: CASSVGGFSGNTIYF
j_gene: TRBJ1-2; abundance: few; v_gene: TRBV18; d_gene: TRBD1; CDR3nt: TGTGCCAGCTCACCACCCGCAGGGGGCATTGGCTACACCTTC; CDR3aa: CASSPPAGGIGYTF
j_gene: TRBJ2-1; abundance: .; v_gene: TRBV2; d_gene: TRBD2; CDR3nt: TGTGCCAGCATTTTTGGCGGGGGGTCCTACAATGAGCAGTTCTTC; CDR3aa: CASIFGGGSYNEQFF
j_gene: TRBJ2-2; abundance: few; v_gene: TRBV11-2; d_gene: .; CDR3nt: TGTGCCAGCAGCTTAGTTCGGACCGGGGAGCTGTTTTTT; CDR3aa: CASSLVRTGELFF
j_gene: TRBJ1-6; abundance: .; v_gene: TRBV4-2; d_gene: .; CDR3nt: TGTGCCAGCAGCCAGGACGCACAGGATAATTCACCCCTCCACTTT; CDR3aa: CASSQDAQDNSPLHF